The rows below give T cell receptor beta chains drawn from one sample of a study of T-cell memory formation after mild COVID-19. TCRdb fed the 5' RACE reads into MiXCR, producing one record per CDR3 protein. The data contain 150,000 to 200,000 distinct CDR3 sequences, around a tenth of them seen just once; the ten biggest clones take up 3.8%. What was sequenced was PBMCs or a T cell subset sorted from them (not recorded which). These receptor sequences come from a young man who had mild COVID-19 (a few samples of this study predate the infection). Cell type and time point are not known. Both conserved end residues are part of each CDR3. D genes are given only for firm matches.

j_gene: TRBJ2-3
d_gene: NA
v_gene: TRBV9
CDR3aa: CASSGGLLTDTQYF

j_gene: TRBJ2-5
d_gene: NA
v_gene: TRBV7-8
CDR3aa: CASSSMALQETQYF

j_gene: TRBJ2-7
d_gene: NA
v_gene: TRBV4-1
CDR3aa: CASSPGPWSDNEQYF

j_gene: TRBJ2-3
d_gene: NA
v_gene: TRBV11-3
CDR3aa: CASSFQGFTDTQYF

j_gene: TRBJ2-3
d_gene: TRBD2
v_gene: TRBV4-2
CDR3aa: CASSSLAGLSGDTQYF

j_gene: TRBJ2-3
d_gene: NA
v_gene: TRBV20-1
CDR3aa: CSARIWGTDTQYF

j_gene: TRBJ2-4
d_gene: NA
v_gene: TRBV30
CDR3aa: CAWWAGRGLHIQYF

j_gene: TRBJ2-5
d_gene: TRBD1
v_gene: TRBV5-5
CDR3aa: CASSTRTGGKETQYF

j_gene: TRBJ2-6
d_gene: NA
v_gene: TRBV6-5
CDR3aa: CASSYGFSGANVLTF

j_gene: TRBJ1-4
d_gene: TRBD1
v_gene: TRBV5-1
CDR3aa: CASSRDRGSEKLFF

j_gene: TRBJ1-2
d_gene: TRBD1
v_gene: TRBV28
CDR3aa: CASSSDRGHPYGYTF

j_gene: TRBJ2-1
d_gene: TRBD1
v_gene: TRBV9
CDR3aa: CASSVMGQAINEQFF

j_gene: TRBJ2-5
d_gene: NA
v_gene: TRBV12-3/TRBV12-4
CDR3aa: CASSPRVSGETQYF

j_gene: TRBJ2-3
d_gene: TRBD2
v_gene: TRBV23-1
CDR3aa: CASSERGPGTDTQYF

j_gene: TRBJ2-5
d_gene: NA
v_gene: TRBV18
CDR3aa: CASSPRGRLGTQYF

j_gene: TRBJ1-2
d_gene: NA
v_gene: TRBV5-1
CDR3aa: CASSLDVRDGGYTF

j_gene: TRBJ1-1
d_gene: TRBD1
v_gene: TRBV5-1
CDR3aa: CASRPTGGQTEAFF

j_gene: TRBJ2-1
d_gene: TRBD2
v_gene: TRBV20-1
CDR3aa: CSAGSLAGGTYNEQFF

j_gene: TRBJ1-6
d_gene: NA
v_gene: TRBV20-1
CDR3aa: CSASTQADSYNSPLHF

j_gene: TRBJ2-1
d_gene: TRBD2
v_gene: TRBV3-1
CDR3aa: CASSSVAGGGVGYNEQFF

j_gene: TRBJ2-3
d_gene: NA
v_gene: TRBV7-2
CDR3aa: CASSPRGERTDTQYF

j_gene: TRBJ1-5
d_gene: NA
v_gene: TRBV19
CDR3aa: CASSIQISNQPQHF

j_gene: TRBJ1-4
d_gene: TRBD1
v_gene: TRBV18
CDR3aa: CASSRGQATTNEKLFF

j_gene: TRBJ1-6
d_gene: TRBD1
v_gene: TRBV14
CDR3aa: CASSPRTGEASPLHF

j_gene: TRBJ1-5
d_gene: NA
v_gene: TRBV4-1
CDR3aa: CASSQDSTIQPQHF

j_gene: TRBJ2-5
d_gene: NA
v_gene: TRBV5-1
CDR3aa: CASAGETQYF

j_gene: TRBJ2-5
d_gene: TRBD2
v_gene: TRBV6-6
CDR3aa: CASWRGGRQETQYF

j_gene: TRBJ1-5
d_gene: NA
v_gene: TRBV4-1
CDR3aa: CASSQVIRGSRRQPQHF